The rows below give T cell receptor beta chains drawn from one sample of a study of cytomegalovirus exposure and HLA in healthy donors. Sequencing was performed with immunoSEQ multiplex PCR; in TCRdb, only in-frame clones are kept and a portion is missing. The sample lists about 170,000 clones, about 86% seen once, with around 2.1% in the top ten. The sample taken for sequencing was PBMCs. The source of these receptors is a woman aged 18-29 years in good health and CMV-seronegative. Each CDR3 is given with its conserved first and last residue. D genes are given only for firm matches. Expanded clones get a size class; other rows say once, few or many, or leave the size out.

v_gene	d_gene	j_gene	abundance	CDR3nt	CDR3aa
TRBV13	NA	TRBJ2-7	NA	TGTGCCAGCAGCTTAGCCCGGACAGAAACCTACTTC	CASSLARTETYF
TRBV30	NA	TRBJ1-5	NA	TGTGCCTGGAGTCTCTCAGGGGATCAGCCCCAGCATTTT	CAWSLSGDQPQHF
TRBV5-6	TRBD1	TRBJ2-3	NA	TGTGCCAGCAGCACGGCCGGGACAGTGGGGACAGATACGCAGTATTTT	CASSTAGTVGTDTQYF
TRBV4-2	NA	TRBJ1-1	NA	TGTGCCAGCAGCCAAAACAGGGATATGAACACTGAAGCTTTCTTT	CASSQNRDMNTEAFF
TRBV9	TRBD1	TRBJ1-3	few	TGTGCCAGCAGCCCTCACAAACCGGACAGGCGAGAGGGAAACACCATATATTTT	CASSPHKPDRREGNTIYF
TRBV4-3	TRBD1	TRBJ1-2	NA	TGCGCCAGCAGCCGTGCCCAATTTGACAGGGGGCTGAGTGGCTACACCTTC	CASSRAQFDRGLSGYTF
TRBV18	TRBD1	TRBJ1-4	NA	TGTGCCAGCTCACCAAGTGGACAGGGCCCTGAAAAACTGTTTTTT	CASSPSGQGPEKLFF
TRBV15	TRBD2	TRBJ2-1	NA	TGTGCCACCAGCAGAGATGCTAGCGGAGCTAACGCGGAGCAGTTCTTC	CATSRDASGANAEQFF
TRBV27	TRBD1	TRBJ1-1	NA	TGTGCCAGCAGTCCAGACACAGGGGCGAACACTGAAGCTTTCTTT	CASSPDTGANTEAFF
TRBV25-1	TRBD1	TRBJ2-2	NA	TGTGCCAGCAGTGTGTTGGACAGGGACACCGGGGAGCTGTTTTTT	CASSVLDRDTGELFF
TRBV19	TRBD1	TRBJ1-1	NA	TGTGCCAGTAGTAGCCTACGACAGGGGCGCGCCACTGAAGCTTTCTTT	CASSSLRQGRATEAFF
TRBV27	NA	TRBJ1-5	NA	TGTGCCAGCAGAGCAGGGAAAAACCAGCCCCAGCATTTT	CASRAGKNQPQHF
TRBV9	NA	TRBJ1-2	NA	TGTGCCAGCAGCTCAACCCCAACACCTAACTATGGCTACACCTTC	CASSSTPTPNYGYTF
TRBV4-3	TRBD1	TRBJ2-1	NA	TGCGCCAGCAGCCCTGGACAGGGCAACAATGAGCAGTTCTTC	CASSPGQGNNEQFF
TRBV7-9	NA	TRBJ2-7	NA	TGTGCCAGCAGCCCAAGGACAGCTTCCTACGAGCAGTACTTC	CASSPRTASYEQYF
TRBV19	NA	TRBJ1-5	NA	TGTGCCAGTAGCCAGTCCGGGGGCGGGGGGCAGCCCCAGCATTTT	CASSQSGGGGQPQHF
TRBV5-6	TRBD1	TRBJ2-7	NA	TGTGCCAGCAGCTTCTTGACAGGGTCGGCCTACGAGCAGTACTTC	CASSFLTGSAYEQYF
TRBV4-1	NA	TRBJ2-7	NA	TGCGCCAGCAGCCAAGTTAGTGCAGGAAACTACGAGCAGTACTTC	CASSQVSAGNYEQYF
TRBV27	NA	TRBJ1-5	NA	TGTGCCAGCAGTTTAAACCTAAATCAGCCCCAGCATTTT	CASSLNLNQPQHF
TRBV10-3	TRBD1	TRBJ1-4	NA	TGTGCCATCAGCGGGACAGGGAATGAAAAACTGTTTTTT	CAISGTGNEKLFF
TRBV5-1	NA	TRBJ2-1	NA	TGCGCCAGCAGCTTGTTCCCAGTATCCTACAATGAGCAGTTCTTC	CASSLFPVSYNEQFF
TRBV4-1	NA	TRBJ1-2	NA	TGCGCCAGCAGCCAAGAAGCGGGAGTGGTCTATGGCTACACCTTC	CASSQEAGVVYGYTF
TRBV9	TRBD2	TRBJ2-3	NA	TGTGCCAGCAGCGTGACTAGCGGGTCCACAGATACGCAGTATTTT	CASSVTSGSTDTQYF
TRBV5-1	TRBD1	TRBJ2-2	NA	TGCGCCAGCAGCTTCGACGGACAGGGTTTTGCCGGGGAGCTGTTTTTT	CASSFDGQGFAGELFF
TRBV4-3	TRBD1	TRBJ1-2	NA	TGCGCCAGCAGCCAAGATCGACAGGGGAACTATGGCTACACCTTC	CASSQDRQGNYGYTF
TRBV27	NA	TRBJ2-5	NA	TGTGCCAGCAGAGGGGTCCAAGAGACCCAGTACTTC	CASRGVQETQYF
TRBV4-1	TRBD1	TRBJ1-3	NA	TGCGCCAGCAGCCAGGGTTCGACAGGGTTCTCTGGAAACACCATATATTTT	CASSQGSTGFSGNTIYF
TRBV6-4	TRBD1	TRBJ1-1	NA	TGTGCCAGCAGTGATCTACCCGGGACAGGGAGCACTGAAGCTTTCTTT	CASSDLPGTGSTEAFF
TRBV7-3	NA	TRBJ2-2	NA	TGTGCCAGCAGCTTATCGACCGGGGAGCTGTTTTTT	CASSLSTGELFF
TRBV5-4	NA	TRBJ1-2	NA	TGTGCCAGCAGCCCCGCGGGGGGTTCTTACAGTGGCTACACCTTC	CASSPAGGSYSGYTF
TRBV6-1	NA	TRBJ2-3	NA	TGTGCCAGCAGTGTGTTTGGCACCCACACAGATACGCAGTATTTT	CASSVFGTHTDTQYF